Following are 27 T cell receptor beta chains from one sample sequenced in a study of blood T cell repertoires in COVID-19. The table came from immunoSEQ multiplex PCR; TCRdb's copy has only in-frame clones and leaves some out. The table records about half a million clones, roughly nine tenths of them present only once. Material: peripheral blood. These receptors were taken from a man between 18 and 29 years old with COVID-19, enrolled during active disease.

The V call is TRBV5-5, the J call TRBJ1-2; D not certain. Trimming took off 0 bases at V and 7 bases at J, with 13 bases between the two ends. CDR3 length: 14 residues. In germline, CDR1 is SGHKS, CDR2 YYEKEE (reference sequence). The CDR3 DNA reads as TGTGCCAGCAGCTTGGGTCCCGGGAATGGTGGCTACACCTTC. This sequence encodes CASSLGPGNGGYTF.

Here the CDR3 reads CASTGDREETQYF. The CDR3 DNA follows: TGTGCCAGCACCGGGGACAGGGAAGAGACCCAGTACTTC. This chain links TRBV2 with TRBJ2-5, with 9 positions matching TRBD1. The CDR3 has 13 residues. After removal of 7 bases from V and 3 bases from J, the junction contained 3 bases not matched to a gene. Germline V lookup: CDR1 SNHLY, CDR2 FYNNEI.

This clone was detected only a few times. The chain uses TRBV23-1 and TRBJ2-7; 8 bases fit TRBD1. TRBV23-1 is filed as an ORF, its function uncertain. CDR3 length: 16 residues. Trimming at V came to 3 bases and at J to 3 bases, leaving 10 bases not matched to a gene. CDR3 sequence (DNA): TGCGCCAGCAGTCAGCGGACAGGGCCCGATTTCTACGAGCAGTACTTC. It codes for CASSQRTGPDFYEQYF.

J is TRBJ1-2 and V is TRBV3-1 (or the pseudogene TRBV3-2); D is unresolved. The germline V and J ends were trimmed by 1 base and 4 bases, with 13 bases remaining between them. CDR1 and CDR2 from the germline V gene are LGHDT and YNNKEL (reference sequence). This CDR3 spans 15 amino acids. The CDR3 loop is CASSQVAGTSYGYTF. The CDR3 bases are TGTGCCAGCAGCCAAGTTGCAGGAACCTCCTATGGCTACACCTTC.

This chain joins TRBV24-1 and TRBJ2-5; 7 nucleotides match TRBD1. The V and J ends lost 2 bases and 4 bases, in that order; junction bases with no gene match: 6. Germline CDR1 KGHDR, CDR2 SFDVKD. CDR3 size: 15 residues. The CDR3 is CATSDSDRERETQYF. Here the CDR3 DNA reads TGTGCCACCAGTGATTCCGACAGGGAAAGAGAGACCCAGTACTTC.

The rearrangement uses TRBV12-5 and TRBJ2-1; 13 bases align to TRBD2. The germline CDR1 and CDR2 sequences are LGHNT and FRNRAP. The V segment lost 7 bases and the J segment 6 bases; nucleotides outside the gene matches: 3. This CDR3 comprises 14 residues. In DNA, the CDR3 is TGTGCTAGTGAGGGACTAGCGGGAAGCAATGAGCAGTTCTTC. This encodes CASEGLAGSNEQFF.

The V gene is TRBV6-5, the J gene TRBJ2-7, with D maybe TRBD1 (5 bases). Germline CDR1 and CDR2: MNHEY and SVGAGI. This CDR3 is built from 12 residues. The V gene lost 6 bases and the J gene lost 3 bases, with 9 bases spanning the gap. For the CDR3, the DNA is TGTGCCAGCAGCCGACAGTTCTACGAGCAGTACTTC. Its translation is CASSRQFYEQYF.

V is TRBV9 and J is TRBJ2-2, with 11 nucleotides matching TRBD2. Germline V gene sequence: CDR1 SGDLS, CDR2 YYNGEE. The CDR3 has 15 amino acids. With 1 base clipped from V and 7 bases from J, the junction kept 3 bases outside the gene matches. For the CDR3, the DNA is TGTGCCAGCAGCGTAACTAGCGGGAGTGGCGGGGAGCTGTTTTTT. It translates to CASSVTSGSGGELFF. Filled out from reference TRBV9 and TRBJ2-2, the complete variable domain reads DSGVTQTPKHLITATGQRVTLRCSPRSGDLSVYWYQQSLDQGLQFLIQYYNGEERAKGNILERFSAQQFPDLHSELNLSSLELGDSALYFCASSVTSGSGGELFFGEGSRLTVL.

The genes are TRBV7-6 and TRBJ1-1, with 7 bases aligning to TRBD1. Looked up from germline, CDR1 is SGHVS and CDR2 is FNYEAQ. With V trimmed by 5 bases and J by 4 bases, 10 bases remained unmatched. The CDR3 consists of 15 residues. The CDR3 is CASSPNDPGGTEAFF. Written as DNA, the CDR3 is TGTGCCAGCAGCCCCAACGACCCAGGGGGCACTGAAGCTTTCTTT.

The genes are TRBV12-3 or TRBV12-4 and TRBJ2-5, with a possible D match to TRBD2 (6 bases). The V and J ends lost 7 bases and 4 bases respectively, with 13 bases between them. The CDR3 length is 13 residues. The CDR3 region has the DNA TGTGCCAGCACTTTGACAGCGGGAGAGACCCAGTACTTC. Translated, it gives CASTLTAGETQYF.

V gene TRBV10-2 combines with J gene TRBJ2-5; maybe TRBD2 (5 bases). Germline CDR1 WSHSY, CDR2 SAAADI. The V gene lost 4 bases and the J gene lost 2 bases, with 14 bases spanning the gap. This CDR3 spans 15 amino acids. The CDR3 here is CASSAWVSGQETQYF. The CDR3 region has the DNA TGCGCCAGCAGTGCGTGGGTCTCGGGACAAGAGACCCAGTACTTC.

The rearrangement joins TRBV5-1 to TRBJ2-5; TRBD2 matches 9 bases. Per the germline V gene, CDR1 is SGHRS and CDR2 is YFSETQ. The CDR3 covers 19 residues. V lost 4 bases to trimming and J lost 4 bases; unmatched junction nucleotides: 20. CDR3 in amino acids: CASSPERGGPAGGRETQYF. Written as DNA, the CDR3 is TGCGCCAGCAGCCCGGAGCGGGGAGGGCCAGCGGGGGGCCGAGAGACCCAGTACTTC.

With regard to this clone: The junction does not match germline at one end; this may be a read error. The chain links TRBV6-5 to TRBJ2-1, with 9 bases matching TRBD2. Germline V gene lookup returns CDR1 MNHEY and CDR2 SVGAGI. The CDR3 consists of 15 residues. CDR3 bases: TGTGCCAGCAGGCCAATGACTAGCGGTCTCGCCGTGGTCCTCTTC. The encoded protein is CASRPMTSGLAVVLF.

J is TRBJ2-2 and V is TRBV9, with TRBD2 identical over 16 bases. CDR1 and CDR2 from the germline V gene are SGDLS and YYNGEE. The CDR3 loop spans 16 amino acids. With 3 bases clipped from V and 8 bases from J, the junction kept 4 bases outside the gene matches. CDR3 residues: CASSEGTSGRAGELFF. The CDR3 coding sequence is TGTGCCAGCAGCGAGGGGACTAGCGGGAGGGCTGGGGAGCTGTTTTTT.

The CDR3 nucleotides are TGTGCCAGCAGTCGGGACACACTCGGGGAAAAACTGTTTTTT. Protein product: CASSRDTLGEKLFF. J is TRBJ1-4 and V is TRBV27; D is perhaps TRBD1 (6 bases). The CDR3 runs 14 residues. Germline CDR1 is MNHEY and CDR2 is SMNVEV (reference sequence). Trimming shortened V by 5 bases and J by 8 bases, and 15 bases separated the two germline ends. Full variable domain (outside the CDR3, taken from reference TRBV27 and TRBJ1-4): EAQVTQNPRYLITVTGKKLTVTCSQNMNHEYMSWYRQDPGLGLRQIYYSMNVEVTDKGDVPEGYKVSRKEKRNFPLILESPSPNQTSLYFCASSRDTLGEKLFFGSGTQLSVL.

The chain has TRBV3-1 (or the pseudogene TRBV3-2) and TRBJ2-7; 7 bases match TRBD2. This CDR3 comprises 14 residues. Trimming removed 4 bases from V and 5 bases from J; junction bases left unmatched: 8. Per germline, CDR1 LGHDT and CDR2 YNNKEL (reference sequence). The CDR3 protein is CASSLRGSVNEQYF. For the CDR3, the DNA is TGTGCCAGCAGCCTGCGCGGGAGTGTGAACGAGCAGTACTTC.

This clone has just a few counts. J is TRBJ2-3 and V is TRBV10-3; 10 positions match TRBD2. Germline values: CDR1 ENHRY, CDR2 SYGVKD. The CDR3 is 18 amino acids. With 3 bases clipped from V and 2 bases from J, the junction kept 11 bases outside the gene matches. The CDR3 nucleotides read TGTGCCATCAGTGATCCCCGAGCGGGAGGGTCCTCCACAGATACGCAGTATTTT. This gives the protein CAISDPRAGGSSTDTQYF.

The genes are TRBV10-2 and TRBJ2-6, with D unclear. V dropped 8 bases and J dropped 0 bases, with 14 bases sitting between them. Per the germline V gene, CDR1 is WSHSY and CDR2 is SAAADI. The CDR3 is made up of 16 amino acids. The CDR3 sequence: CASVAATFSGANVLTF. CDR3 DNA sequence: TGCGCCAGCGTAGCTGCGACCTTCTCTGGGGCCAACGTCCTGACTTTC.

The chain combines TRBV3-1 (or the pseudogene TRBV3-2) with TRBJ2-7, with TRBD2 matching 13 bases. V dropped 4 bases and J dropped 3; count of bases not matched to a gene: 6. CDR1 LGHDT and CDR2 YNNKEL come from the germline V gene (reference sequence). The CDR3 length is 16 residues. The CDR3 DNA is TGTGCCAGCAGCCGCAGAGGGACTAGCGGGAACTACGAGCAGTACTTC. Protein sequence: CASSRRGTSGNYEQYF.

V and J are TRBV3-1 (or the pseudogene TRBV3-2) and TRBJ2-5; D is perhaps TRBD2 (6 bases). Germline CDR1 is LGHDT and CDR2 is YNNKEL (reference sequence). Trimming took 4 bases from V and 3 from J, leaving 12 bases between them. This CDR3 has 14 residues. The CDR3 loop reads CASSRFQREETQYF. CDR3 nucleotides: TGTGCCAGCAGCCGGTTCCAGCGGGAAGAGACCCAGTACTTC.

For this clone: This same CDR3 is encoded by further DNA sequences in the sample. This chain links TRBV19 with TRBJ1-4; D unresolved. The V and J ends lost 2 bases and 5 bases respectively, with 6 bases between them. Germline CDR1 and CDR2: LNHDA and SQIVND (reference sequence). The CDR3 is 13 amino acids. CDR3 loop: CASSISGNEKLFF. The CDR3 DNA follows: TGTGCCAGTAGTATAAGCGGGAATGAAAAACTGTTTTTT.

The chain joins TRBV4-1 to TRBJ2-3; 8 bases line up with TRBD2. The CDR3 is 16 residues long. The germline CDR1 and CDR2 sequences are MGHRA and YSYEKL. Trimming removed 4 bases from V and 0 bases from J; junction bases left unmatched: 6. In DNA form, the CDR3 reads TGCGCCAGCAGCCCGGGAGCGGGAGCTAGCACAGATACGCAGTATTTT. It yields the protein CASSPGAGASTDTQYF.

The genes are TRBV11-2 and TRBJ2-7; 9 bases map to TRBD1. CDR1 is SGHAT and CDR2 is FQNNGV in the germline V gene. V shed 5 bases and J 1 base; nucleotides not matched to a gene: 6. The CDR3 is 15 amino acids. This CDR3 is CASSQSTGGSYEQYF. Written as DNA, the CDR3 is TGTGCCAGCAGCCAATCGACAGGGGGTTCCTACGAGCAGTACTTC.

V gene TRBV19 combines with J gene TRBJ1-5; TRBD1 is a possible D gene (5 bases). V was shortened by 3 bases and J by 2 bases, with 14 bases between the two germline ends. From germline, CDR1 is LNHDA and CDR2 SQIVND (reference sequence). The CDR3 spans 16 residues. Written as DNA, the CDR3 is TGTGCCAGTAGTATGGTCCCAGGGAACGGCAATCAGCCCCAGCATTTT. This translates into CASSMVPGNGNQPQHF.

The chain is built from TRBV5-1 and TRBJ2-6; 11 bases are a match to TRBD1. Trimming at V came to 4 bases and at J to 3 bases, leaving 12 bases not matched to a gene. The V gene's germline CDR1 is SGHRS and CDR2 YFSETQ. This CDR3 region has 19 residues. CDR3 sequence: CASSPVVGQGVIGANVLTF. The CDR3 DNA sequence: TGCGCCAGCAGCCCAGTGGTGGGACAGGGGGTGATTGGGGCCAACGTCCTGACTTTC.

The V and J genes are TRBV9 and TRBJ2-3; D is unclear. V was shortened by 4 bases and J by 4 bases, with 10 bases between the two germline ends. From germline, CDR1 is SGDLS and CDR2 YYNGEE. The CDR3 is made up of 13 amino acids. CDR3 protein: CASSLPGSDTQYF. CDR3 sequence (DNA): TGTGCCAGCAGCCTTCCAGGCTCAGATACGCAGTATTTT.

This clone has only one observation. The chain recombines TRBV4-1 with TRBJ1-5, with a tentative D call TRBD1 (6 bases). V gave up 0 bases and J gave up 3 bases, with 12 bases separating them. Looked up from germline, CDR1 is MGHRA and CDR2 is YSYEKL. CDR3 length: 16 amino acids. The CDR3 reads CASSQEQNRDNQPQHF. DNA for the CDR3: TGCGCCAGCAGCCAAGAACAGAACAGGGACAATCAGCCCCAGCATTTT.